Following are 2 T cell receptor beta chains from one sample sequenced in a study of T cell responses to AZD1222 COVID-19 vaccine. The protocol was immunoSEQ multiplex PCR, while the TCRdb copy is restricted to in-frame clones and leaves out a portion. Of tens of thousands of clones listed, more than 75% are singletons. Sequencing used peripheral blood, obtained 28 days after the second AZD1222 dose. These receptors were obtained from an adult who received the AZD1222 COVID-19 vaccine.

The J gene is TRBJ2-5, the V gene TRBV9; TRBD2 is a possible D gene (6 bases). Germline CDR1 SGDLS, CDR2 YYNGEE. CDR3 length equals 16 residues. The V and J ends lost 4 bases and 5 bases respectively, with 21 bases between them. The CDR3: CASSPGGTASQETQYF. In DNA, the CDR3 is TGTGCCAGCAGCCCCGGTGGGACTGCCTCCCAGGAGACCCAGTACTTC.

The gene calls are TRBV27 and TRBJ1-2; unclear D gene. V was trimmed by 8 bases and J by 2 bases, leaving 15 bases between them. The CDR3 loop spans 14 amino acids. The germline V gene has CDR1 MNHEY and CDR2 SMNVEV (reference sequence). The CDR3, as DNA: TGTGCCAGCTCCTACGGGATGGGAAACTATGGCTACACCTTC. This encodes CASSYGMGNYGYTF.